A single sample is the source of the 24 T cell receptor beta chains below, sequenced in a study of human T cells and chemical hapten exposure. MiXCR was run by TCRdb on the RACE reads, yielding one entry per CDR3 protein. The sample holds 57,000 or so distinct CDR3 sequences, around 11% seen once. As to time point: pre-sensitization, week 0. Treatment here: therapeutic diphenylcyclopropenone sensitization with weekly scalp DPC. This specimen was whole blood, taken in connection with sensitization to the hapten diphenylcyclopropenone (DPC). Receptors were obtained from a middle-aged woman with alopecia areata. Some clones in this sample may be carry-over from other donors' samples.

This clonotype has just a few counts. The rearrangement links TRBV4-3 to TRBJ2-5, with 11 bases identical to TRBD1. There are 17 residues in the CDR3. V shed 2 bases, J shed 4 bases, and the junction held 9 bases outside the gene matches. Germline CDR1 LGHNA, CDR2 YSLEER. This CDR3 is CASSQLIRGTGGETQYF. The CDR3 DNA is TGCGCCAGCAGCCAACTTATTCGTGGGACAGGGGGAGAGACCCAGTACTTC.

The sample holds many counts of this clonotype. J is TRBJ2-3 and V is TRBV7-2; D is tentatively TRBD1 or TRBD2 (5 bases each). The V end lost 5 bases, the J end lost 5 bases, and 17 bases lay between the germline ends. This CDR3 comprises 15 residues. Germline-derived CDR1 and CDR2 are SGHTA and FQGNSA. For the CDR3, the DNA is TGTGCCAGCAGCCCCGGGGATAAAAGGGGAGATACGCAGTATTTT. Translation gives CASSPGDKRGDTQYF.

This clonotype has only a few counts. The chain uses TRBV2 and TRBJ1-1; D remains ambiguous. The CDR3 sequence is 13 residues long. Per the germline V gene, CDR1 is SNHLY and CDR2 is FYNNEI. V lost 7 bases to trimming and J lost 1 base, with 10 bases between them. The CDR3 nucleotides are TGTGCCAGCACCCGTTGGGAGAACACTGAAGCTTTCTTT. Amino acid sequence: CASTRWENTEAFF.

This clonotype has ten or more counts. The J gene is TRBJ2-5, the V gene TRBV6-6; no firm D call. V lost 5 bases and J 5 bases, leaving 3 bases between the germline ends. CDR3 length: 10 amino acids. Germline V gene lookup returns CDR1 MNHNY and CDR2 SVGAGI (reference sequence). The CDR3 here is CASSRETQYF. The CDR3 DNA reads as TGTGCCAGCAGTAGGGAGACCCAGTACTTC.

The table lists this clonotype with many counts. The rearrangement uses TRBV6-2 or TRBV6-3 and TRBJ1-5, with a tentative D call TRBD1 (5 bases). CDR1 and CDR2 (germline): MNHEY, SVGEGT. Between the trimmed V and J ends, which lost 6 bases and 6 bases, there was a span of 15 bases. The CDR3 is made up of 14 amino acids. As DNA, the CDR3 is TGTGCCAGCAGATTCAGGGACGCCGGTCAGCCCCAGCATTTT. Translated, it gives CASRFRDAGQPQHF.

This chain connects TRBV12-3 or TRBV12-4 to TRBJ2-3; 7 nucleotides align to TRBD2. V shed 5 bases and J 4 bases; nucleotides not matched to a gene: 12. The CDR3 has 16 amino acids. The CDR3 DNA reads as TGTGCCAGCAGTACTGAAAGCGGGGAAGTATCAGATACGCAGTATTTT. Its protein is CASSTESGEVSDTQYF.

This clonotype was found a few times. The chain uses TRBV11-2 and TRBJ2-2; D ambiguous. Germline lookup yields CDR1 SGHAT and CDR2 FQNNGV. The V end lost 6 bases, the J end lost 2 bases, and 10 bases lay between the germline ends. The CDR3 extends over 14 amino acids. The CDR3 sequence is CASRMASNTGELFF. The CDR3 coding sequence is TGTGCCAGCAGGATGGCGTCTAACACCGGGGAGCTGTTTTTT.

This clonotype has a count of ten or more. V gene TRBV4-3 combines with J gene TRBJ1-1, with unresolved D. V gave up 4 bases and J gave up 4 bases, with 13 bases separating them. CDR1 and CDR2 from the germline V gene are LGHNA and YSLEER. The CDR3 is 14 residues long. The CDR3 sequence is CASSLSGGITEAFF. CDR3 bases: TGCGCCAGCAGCCTTTCGGGCGGAATCACTGAAGCTTTCTTT.

The chain combines TRBV19 with TRBJ2-2; D remains ambiguous. The CDR3 covers 12 residues. The V end was cut by 8 bases, the J end by 7 bases, with 11 bases between. CDR1 is LNHDA and CDR2 is SQIVND in the germline V gene (reference sequence). CDR3 loop: CASSRVSGELFF. CDR3 bases: TGTGCCAGTTCACGGGTTAGCGGGGAGCTGTTTTTT.

This clonotype was observed many times. The chain has TRBV29-1 and TRBJ2-3; D not certain. V gave up 3 bases and J gave up 6 bases, with 10 bases separating them. In germline, CDR1 is SQVTM, CDR2 ANQGSEA. The CDR3 is 12 amino acids. The CDR3 nucleotides are TGCAGCGTTGAGGCACGCCGGGATACGCAGTATTTT. This encodes CSVEARRDTQYF.

This clonotype was counted a few times. This chain links TRBV18 with TRBJ1-1; unclear D gene. V was shortened by 6 bases and J by 7 bases, with 15 bases between the two germline ends. The CDR3 runs to 13 residues. CDR1 and CDR2 (germline): KGHSH, LQKENI. CDR3 region: CASSPNAGFEAFF. The CDR3 DNA reads TGTGCCAGCTCGCCCAACGCGGGATTTGAAGCTTTCTTT. Filled out from reference TRBV18 and TRBJ1-1, the complete variable domain reads NAGVMQNPRHLVRRRGQEARLRCSPMKGHSHVYWYRQLPEEGLKFMVYLQKENIIDESGMPKERFSAEFPKEGPSILRIQQVVRGDSAAYFCASSPNAGFEAFFGQGTRLTVV.

The rearrangement links TRBV20-1 to TRBJ1-1; 8 positions match TRBD1. The CDR3 covers 15 residues. CDR1 and CDR2 (germline): DFQATT, SNEGSKA (reference sequence). With 0 bases clipped from V and 4 bases from J, the junction kept 7 bases outside the gene matches. The CDR3 region has the DNA TGCAGTGCTAGAGACTTCGACAGGGGAGGCACTGAAGCTTTCTTT. It translates to CSARDFDRGGTEAFF.

The V gene is TRBV20-1, the J gene TRBJ1-1, with TRBD1 as a possible D gene (6 bases). The CDR3 length is 14 residues. Germline V gives CDR1 DFQATT, CDR2 SNEGSKA (reference sequence). Trimming cost V 6 bases and J 1 base, with 15 bases left between them. CDR3 protein: CSARDGGWNTEAFF. CDR3 coding DNA: TGCAGTGCGCGAGACGGGGGCTGGAACACTGAAGCTTTCTTT.

The chain uses TRBV28 and TRBJ2-7; 8 bases map to TRBD1. In germline, CDR1 is MDHEN, CDR2 SYDVKM. The CDR3 length is 12 residues. With V trimmed by 2 bases and J by 7 bases, 1 base remained unmatched. The CDR3, as DNA: TGTGCCAGCAGTTTACGGACAGGGGAGCAGTACTTC. Its translation is CASSLRTGEQYF.

The sample holds many counts of this clonotype. The chain joins TRBV4-2 to TRBJ1-4; perhaps TRBD1 as D (6 bases). Germline assignment: CDR1 LGHNA and CDR2 YNFKEQ. V gave up 2 bases and J gave up 2 bases, with 18 bases separating them. The CDR3 sequence is 18 residues long. CDR3 bases: TGTGCCAGCAGCCAATATGGAAACAGGGAGAAGACTAATGAAAAACTGTTTTTT. Its translation is CASSQYGNREKTNEKLFF.

There are a few counts of this clonotype. This sequence joins TRBV6-5 and TRBJ2-2; D is ambiguous. This CDR3 has 13 residues. Germline V CDR1 and CDR2: MNHEY, SVGAGI. V shed 5 bases and J shed 3 bases, with 7 bases lying between them. The CDR3 loop reads CASSGPYTGELFF. The CDR3 DNA sequence: TGTGCCAGCAGTGGACCCTACACCGGGGAGCTGTTTTTT.

The CDR3 loop reads CASSQRRGDTNQPQHF. CDR3 in DNA: TGCGCCAGCAGCCAACGCCGGGGGGATACGAATCAGCCCCAGCATTTT. This chain joins TRBV4-3 and TRBJ1-5, with D possibly being TRBD1 (5 bases). V was trimmed by 2 bases and J by 4 bases, leaving 15 bases between them. Germline V CDR1 and CDR2: LGHNA, YSLEER. The CDR3 consists of 16 residues.

The chain joins TRBV2 to TRBJ2-6; TRBD2 matches 7 bases. The CDR3 is 16 residues long. V was clipped by 6 bases and J by 3 bases; unmatched bases: 8. Germline V gene sequence: CDR1 SNHLY, CDR2 FYNNEI. The chain's CDR3 is CASSPGGGVGANVLTF. In DNA, the CDR3 is TGTGCCAGCAGCCCCGGCGGGGGAGTTGGGGCCAACGTCCTGACTTTC. The entire variable domain, with the rest obtained from reference TRBV2 and TRBJ2-6, is as follows: EPEVTQTPSHQVTQMGQEVILRCVPISNHLYFYWYRQILGQKVEFLVSFYNNEISEKSEIFDDQFSVERPDGSNFTLKIRSTKLEDSAMYFCASSPGGGVGANVLTFGAGSRLTVL.

This clonotype occurred many times. This rearrangement joins TRBV11-2 to TRBJ1-2, with TRBD1 as a possible D gene (6 bases). This CDR3 has 16 amino acids. Trimming pared 5 bases from V and 6 bases from J, leaving 22 bases between. Looked up from germline, CDR1 is SGHAT and CDR2 is FQNNGV. The DNA for the CDR3 is TGTGCCAGCAGCGTCGAAGCCCCGGACAGAAGGGATGGCTACACCTTC. This sequence encodes CASSVEAPDRRDGYTF.

V is TRBV11-2 and J is TRBJ2-7, with TRBD1 as a possible D gene (5 bases). The CDR3 spans 15 residues. CDR1 SGHAT and CDR2 FQNNGV come from the germline V gene. V was shortened by 0 bases and J by 2 bases, with 11 bases between the two germline ends. Written as DNA, the CDR3 is TGTGCCAGCAGCTTAGAACAGGTTTGGACCTACGAGCAGTACTTC. Its protein is CASSLEQVWTYEQYF.

This clonotype was observed at least ten times. The chain links TRBV5-1 to TRBJ2-1, with TRBD2 as a possible D gene (6 bases). V lost 0 bases, J lost 5 bases, and 12 bases lay in between. CDR1 is SGHRS, CDR2 YFSETQ, per germline. The CDR3 contains 15 residues. CDR3 bases: TGCGCCAGCAGCTTGGACGGGAGAGGGCACAATGAGCAGTTCTTC. It codes for CASSLDGRGHNEQFF.

The rearrangement joins TRBV19 to TRBJ2-2; possible D gene TRBD2, 5 bases. Looked up from germline, CDR1 is LNHDA and CDR2 is SQIVND (reference sequence). The CDR3 contains 14 residues. The V end was cut by 7 bases, the J end by 4 bases, with 13 bases between. This CDR3 reads CASNPGRGTGELFF. For the CDR3, the DNA is TGTGCCAGTAACCCTGGACGGGGCACCGGGGAGCTGTTTTTT. Supplemented by reference TRBV19 and TRBJ2-2, the full variable domain reads DGGITQSPKYLFRKEGQNVTLSCEQNLNHDAMYWYRQDPGQGLRLIYYSQIVNDFQKGDIAEGYSVSREKKESFPLTVTSAQKNPTAFYLCASNPGRGTGELFFGEGSRLTVL.

The table lists this clonotype with many counts. V usage is TRBV19 and J usage is TRBJ1-5, with a weak D call TRBD1 (5 bases). The length of the CDR3 is 16 residues. With 4 bases removed from V and 3 bases from J, the gap between germline ends came to 16 bases. The germline CDR1 and CDR2 sequences are LNHDA and SQIVND (reference sequence). The CDR3 DNA reads TGTGCCAGTAGTACCAACCGAGACAGCTACAATCAGCCCCAGCATTTT. Its protein product is CASSTNRDSYNQPQHF.

This clonotype turned up a few times. The chain is built from TRBV7-9 and TRBJ2-3; D gene unclear. CDR1 is SEHNR, CDR2 FQNEAQ, per germline (reference sequence). The CDR3 contains 14 residues. V was cut by 3 bases and J by 4 bases, with 11 bases left in between. CDR3 nucleotides: TGTGCCAGCAGCTTGTCTCTAGTTGCAGATACGCAGTATTTT. Its protein is CASSLSLVADTQYF. Complete variable domain (other parts from reference TRBV7-9 and TRBJ2-3): DTGVSQNPRHKITKRGQNVTFRCDPISEHNRLYWYRQTLGQGPEFLTYFQNEAQLEKSRLLSDRFSAERPKGSFSTLEIQRTEQGDSAMYLCASSLSLVADTQYFGPGTRLTVL.